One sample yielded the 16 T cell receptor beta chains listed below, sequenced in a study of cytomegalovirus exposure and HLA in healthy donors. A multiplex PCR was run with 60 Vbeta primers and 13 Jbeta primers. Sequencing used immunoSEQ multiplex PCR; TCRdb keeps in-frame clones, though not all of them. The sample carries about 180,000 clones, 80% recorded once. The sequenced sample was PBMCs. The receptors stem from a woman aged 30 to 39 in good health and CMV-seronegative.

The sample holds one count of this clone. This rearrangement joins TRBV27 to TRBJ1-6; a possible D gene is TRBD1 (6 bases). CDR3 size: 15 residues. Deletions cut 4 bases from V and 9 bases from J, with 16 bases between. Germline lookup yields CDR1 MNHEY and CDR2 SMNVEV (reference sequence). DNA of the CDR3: TGTGCCAGCAGTTCAGGGAACCCCAGGGGTTCACCCCTCCACTTT. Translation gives CASSSGNPRGSPLHF.

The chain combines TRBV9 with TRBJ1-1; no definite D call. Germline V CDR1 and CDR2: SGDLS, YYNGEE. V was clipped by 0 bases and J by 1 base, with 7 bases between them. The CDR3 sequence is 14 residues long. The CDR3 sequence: CASSVDLRNTEAFF. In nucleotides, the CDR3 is TGTGCCAGCAGCGTAGATCTCAGGAACACTGAAGCTTTCTTT.

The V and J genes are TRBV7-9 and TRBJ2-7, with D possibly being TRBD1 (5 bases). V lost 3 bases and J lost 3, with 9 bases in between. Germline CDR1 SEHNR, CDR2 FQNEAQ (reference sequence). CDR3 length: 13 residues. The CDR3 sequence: CASSFPDSYEQYF. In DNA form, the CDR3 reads TGTGCCAGCAGCTTCCCCGACAGCTACGAGCAGTACTTC.

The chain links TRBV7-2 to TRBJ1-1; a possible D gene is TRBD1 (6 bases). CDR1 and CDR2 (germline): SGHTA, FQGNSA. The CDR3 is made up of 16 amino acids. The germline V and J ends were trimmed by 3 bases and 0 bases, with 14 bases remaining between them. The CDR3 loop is CASSFSLGQLNTEAFF. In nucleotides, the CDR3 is TGTGCCAGCAGCTTTTCCCTAGGACAGCTGAACACTGAAGCTTTCTTT.

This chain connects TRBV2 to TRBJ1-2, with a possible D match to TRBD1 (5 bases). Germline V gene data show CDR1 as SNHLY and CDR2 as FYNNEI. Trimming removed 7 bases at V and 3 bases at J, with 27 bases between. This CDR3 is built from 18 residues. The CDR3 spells CASTDPKRGTGDHYGYTF. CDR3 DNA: TGTGCCAGCACTGACCCTAAACGGGGAACGGGGGATCACTATGGCTACACCTTC.

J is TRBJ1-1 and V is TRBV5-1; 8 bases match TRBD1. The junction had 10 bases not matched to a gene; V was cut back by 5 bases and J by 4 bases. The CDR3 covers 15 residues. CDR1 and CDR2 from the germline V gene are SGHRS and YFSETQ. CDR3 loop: CASRNEPGQVTEAFF. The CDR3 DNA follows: TGCGCCAGCAGAAACGAACCGGGACAGGTCACTGAAGCTTTCTTT.

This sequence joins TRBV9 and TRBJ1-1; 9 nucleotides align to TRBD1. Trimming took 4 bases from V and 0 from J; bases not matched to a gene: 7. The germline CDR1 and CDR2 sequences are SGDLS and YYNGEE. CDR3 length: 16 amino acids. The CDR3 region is CASSPHRGPLNTEAFF. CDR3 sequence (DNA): TGTGCCAGCAGCCCACACAGGGGGCCATTGAACACTGAAGCTTTCTTT.

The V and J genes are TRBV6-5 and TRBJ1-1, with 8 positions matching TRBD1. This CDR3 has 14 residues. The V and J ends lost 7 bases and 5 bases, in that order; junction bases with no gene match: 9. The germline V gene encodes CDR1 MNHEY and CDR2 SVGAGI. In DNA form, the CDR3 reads TGTGCCAGCACCCACACTACAGGGGGGACTGAAGCTTTCTTT. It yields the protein CASTHTTGGTEAFF.

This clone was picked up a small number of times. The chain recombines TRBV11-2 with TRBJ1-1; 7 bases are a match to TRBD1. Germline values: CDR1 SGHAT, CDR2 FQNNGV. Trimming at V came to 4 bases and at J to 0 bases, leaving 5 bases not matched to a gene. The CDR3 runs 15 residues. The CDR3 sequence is CASSSTGVMNTEAFF. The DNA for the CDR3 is TGTGCCAGCAGCTCTACAGGGGTTATGAACACTGAAGCTTTCTTT.

The CDR3 DNA reads as TGTGCCAGCAGTTTATCATACCCAGGGGGGATCAATCAGCCCCAGCATTTT. This translates into CASSLSYPGGINQPQHF. The V call is TRBV27, the J call TRBJ1-5; 7 positions agree with TRBD1. The CDR3 is 17 residues long. Losses at the gene ends were 0 bases for V and 3 bases for J; bases not matched to a gene: 8. Germline CDR1 is MNHEY and CDR2 is SMNVEV (reference sequence).

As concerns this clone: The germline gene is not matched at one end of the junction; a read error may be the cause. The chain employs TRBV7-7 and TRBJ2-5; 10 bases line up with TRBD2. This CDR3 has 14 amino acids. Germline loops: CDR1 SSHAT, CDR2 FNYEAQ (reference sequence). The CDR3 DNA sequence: TGTGCTAGCAGCTACTCTAGCGGGGGAGAGACCCAGTACTTC. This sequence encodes CASSYSSGGETQYF.

Here the CDR3 DNA reads TGTGCCTGGAGTGTGCATTCCTCGACAGTCCCTCCACGGCAGTACTTC. Protein sequence: CAWSVHSSTVPPRQYF. The chain uses TRBV30 and TRBJ2-7; D may be TRBD1 (5 bases). Germline V CDR1 and CDR2: GTSNPN, SVGIG (reference sequence). The CDR3 has 16 residues. V lost 0 bases, J lost 9 bases, and 24 bases lay in between.

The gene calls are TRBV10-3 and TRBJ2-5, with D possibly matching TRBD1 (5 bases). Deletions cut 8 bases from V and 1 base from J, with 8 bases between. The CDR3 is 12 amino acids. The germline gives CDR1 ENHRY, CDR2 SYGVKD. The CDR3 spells CAIAGSQETQYF. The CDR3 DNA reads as TGTGCCATCGCAGGGTCCCAAGAGACCCAGTACTTC.

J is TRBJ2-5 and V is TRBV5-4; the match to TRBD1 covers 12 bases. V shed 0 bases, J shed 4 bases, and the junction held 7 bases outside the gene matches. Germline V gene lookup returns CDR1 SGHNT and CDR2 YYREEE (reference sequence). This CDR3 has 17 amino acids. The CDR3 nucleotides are TGTGCCAGCAGCTTGGGGGTTTGGGACAGGGGGCGAGAGACCCAGTACTTC. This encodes CASSLGVWDRGRETQYF.

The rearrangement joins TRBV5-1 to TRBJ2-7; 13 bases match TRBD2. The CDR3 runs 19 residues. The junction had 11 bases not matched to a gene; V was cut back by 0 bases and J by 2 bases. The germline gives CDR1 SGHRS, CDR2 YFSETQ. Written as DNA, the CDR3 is TGCGCCAGCAGCTTGGCTGGAACTGTAGGGACTAGCGGGACCTACGAGCAGTACTTC. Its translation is CASSLAGTVGTSGTYEQYF.

As DNA, the CDR3 is TGTGCCAGCTCTCCCGACAGGGGTGACAATCAGCCCCAGCATTTT. Its translation is CASSPDRGDNQPQHF. The chain employs TRBV18 and TRBJ1-5, with 8 bases lining up with TRBD1. Germline V gene data show CDR1 as KGHSH and CDR2 as LQKENI. V was clipped by 6 bases and J by 3 bases; unmatched bases: 7. The CDR3 covers 15 residues.